The source of this T cell receptor (beta chain) is a study of blood T cells in healthy people across ages. A second PCR of about 7 to 12 cycles used a sample-barcoded 5' primer and a J-beta primer mix. At least 3 million CDR3-containing paired-end reads were obtained per sample. MiXCR, applied by TCRdb to the 5' RACE reads, yields one record per CDR3 protein. The sample yields 730,000 or so distinct CDR3 sequences, around 40% seen once. This clonotype has just one count. Sequencing input: blood. The TCR sequence derives from a woman aged 60 to 75 in good health.

This chain's CDR3 is CASSLASFRAYEQYF. DNA for the CDR3: TGTGCCAGCAGCTTAGCCAGCTTCAGGGCTTACGAGCAGTACTTC. The V gene is TRBV7-9, the J gene TRBJ2-7, with TRBD1 as a possible D gene (5 bases). This CDR3 is 15 amino acids long. The V gene's germline CDR1 is SEHNR and CDR2 FQNEAQ (reference sequence). The ends were cut back, 0 bases at V and 4 bases at J, with 13 bases in the middle.